This TCR beta chain was captured in a study of tumor and adjacent non-tumor tissue in lung cancer. Study-level information: The cohort had under 15 adenocarcinoma, a couple of squamous cell and 1 small cell patients. The patients, 10 to 11 men and roughly 5 women, were roughly 30 to 80 with stage I to III disease. Study-level findings and limits: Compared with tumor, normal lung showed significantly lower TCR diversity.

With respect to this clonotype: Its antigen is not identified.

CDR1 is MNHNS, CDR2 SASEGT, per germline. CDR3 length equals 15 residues. V dropped 4 bases and J dropped 1; count of bases not matched to a gene: 3. The template was RNA from unsorted bulk tissue. Three rounds of nested PCR, following a modified ARM-PCR protocol, produced the TCRbeta library. MiXCR was run by TCRdb on the multiplex PCR reads, yielding one entry per CDR3 protein. The sample yields 200,000 to 250,000 distinct CDR3 sequences, about 71% seen once. This TCR was recovered from a man aged 60 to 75 with non-small cell lung cancer. V and J are TRBV6-1 and TRBJ2-1; TRBD2 aligns across 8 bases. The material sequenced was lung tumor tissue. CDR3: CASSGGTSSYNEQFF. The CDR3 nucleotides read TGTGCCAGCAGTGGCGGGACTAGTTCCTACAATGAGCAGTTCTTC.